A single sample is the source of the 17 T cell receptor beta chains below, sequenced in a study of vaccination effects on CD4 cells after COVID-19. The antigens of these receptors remain unknown. Antigen-specific CD4+ T cell clonotypes were called by their expansion after viral peptide-pool culture in ViraFEST. Following 10 days of culture, CD4+ T cells were isolated. Every participant took two doses of the BNT162b2 or mRNA-1273 vaccine. The data were produced by immunoSEQ multiplex PCR, yet TCRdb's version contains in-frame clones alone and is incomplete. Of fewer than 30,000 clones in the sample, around four fifths were seen once. Sample: CD4+ T cells from PBMCs cultured with SARS-CoV-2 spike peptides, taken after COVID-19 vaccination. The source of these receptors is a human donor who received a COVID-19 vaccine.

V usage is TRBV7-9 and J usage is TRBJ1-5; TRBD1 might be the D (5 bases). The CDR3 runs to 14 residues. The V gene's germline CDR1 is SEHNR and CDR2 FQNEAQ (reference sequence). Trimming took off 8 bases at V and 0 bases at J, with 11 bases between the two ends. The CDR3 reads CASAGEASNQPQHF. The CDR3 nucleotides read TGTGCCAGCGCGGGGGAAGCTAGCAATCAGCCCCAGCATTTT.

In nucleotides, the CDR3 is TGTGCCAGTAGTATTGGGACGGGCGAGCAGTACTTC. Protein sequence: CASSIGTGEQYF. J is TRBJ2-7 and V is TRBV19; either TRBD1 or TRBD2 may supply D (5 bases each). The CDR3 is 12 residues long. Germline lookup yields CDR1 LNHDA and CDR2 SQIVND (reference sequence). Trimming left V 3 bases short and J 6 bases short, with 9 bases between.

This sequence joins TRBV25-1 and TRBJ2-5, with unresolved D. Trimming took off 2 bases at V and 2 bases at J, with 12 bases between the two ends. CDR3 length equals 15 residues. CDR1 is MGHDK and CDR2 is SYGVNS in the germline V gene. CDR3 nucleotides: TGTGCCAGCAGTGAAGGTGTCGGCAGACAAGAGACCCAGTACTTC. This encodes CASSEGVGRQETQYF.

CDR3 coding DNA: TGTGCCAGCAGCCAAGTCGTCGAGACCCAGTACTTC. Translated: CASSQVVETQYF. The chain combines TRBV3-1 (or the pseudogene TRBV3-2) with TRBJ2-5; D not certain. CDR1 is LGHDT, CDR2 YNNKEL, per germline (reference sequence). Trimming shortened V by 1 base and J by 5 bases, and 5 bases separated the two germline ends. The CDR3 is 12 residues long.

This clone has just a few counts. This chain connects TRBV6-4 to TRBJ2-2; D may be TRBD1 or TRBD2 (6 bases each). The CDR3 is 15 amino acids. The V end lost 7 bases, the J end lost 4 bases, and 16 bases lay between the germline ends. Germline CDR1 and CDR2: MRHNA and SNTAGT. The CDR3 nucleotides are TGTGCCAGCACTTCGGTAGGGGGGAGCACCGGGGAGCTGTTTTTT. It encodes CASTSVGGSTGELFF.

This rearrangement joins TRBV12-3 or TRBV12-4 to TRBJ1-1; no clear D. Trimming stripped 5 bases from V and 4 bases from J, with 5 bases between. This CDR3 region has 11 residues. The CDR3 is CASSAITEAFF. In DNA, the CDR3 is TGTGCCAGCAGTGCTATCACTGAAGCTTTCTTT.

This clone appeared a single time. The chain carries TRBV20-1 and TRBJ1-1; a possible D gene is TRBD1 (5 bases). CDR1 is DFQATT, CDR2 SNEGSKA, per germline (reference sequence). Trimming took off 3 bases at V and 7 bases at J, with 12 bases between the two ends. CDR3 length: 12 residues. In DNA, the CDR3 is TGCAGTGCTAGTCGAGGGGCGGGTGAAGCTTTCTTT. Translation: CSASRGAGEAFF.

The chain links TRBV18 to TRBJ1-4, with D unresolved. Germline V gives CDR1 KGHSH, CDR2 LQKENI. The CDR3 loop spans 15 amino acids. The germline V and J ends were trimmed by 3 bases and 0 bases, with 8 bases remaining between them. The CDR3 is CASSPRGPTNEKLFF. CDR3 nucleotide sequence: TGTGCCAGCTCACCCCGCGGGCCAACTAATGAAAAACTGTTTTTT.

The chain employs TRBV4-1 and TRBJ2-7; 8 bases agree with TRBD2. From germline, CDR1 is MGHRA and CDR2 YSYEKL. V shed 0 bases and J 1 base; nucleotides not matched to a gene: 8. The CDR3 totals 17 residues. The CDR3 here is CASSQDHRTSRSYEQYF. In DNA form, the CDR3 reads TGCGCCAGCAGCCAAGATCACCGGACTAGCCGGTCCTACGAGCAGTACTTC.

V gene TRBV6-6 combines with J gene TRBJ1-1; a possible D gene is TRBD1 (5 bases). The CDR3 is 14 amino acids. The ends were cut back, 5 bases at V and 0 bases at J, with 10 bases in the middle. Germline V lookup: CDR1 MNHNY, CDR2 SVGAGI (reference sequence). In DNA form, the CDR3 reads TGTGCCAGCAGTCACGACAGACTGAACACTGAAGCTTTCTTT. Encoded protein: CASSHDRLNTEAFF.

This chain links TRBV3-1 (or the pseudogene TRBV3-2) with TRBJ2-3, with TRBD2 matching over 14 bases. V lost 1 base to trimming and J lost 5 bases; unmatched junction nucleotides: 5. The CDR3 spans 17 residues. The germline V gene encodes CDR1 LGHDT and CDR2 YNNKEL (reference sequence). CDR3 protein: CASSQGGLAGAVDTQYF. CDR3 coding DNA: TGTGCCAGCAGCCAAGGGGGACTAGCGGGAGCGGTAGATACGCAGTATTTT.

This chain links TRBV10-2 with TRBJ2-7, with TRBD1 matching over 12 bases. Germline loops: CDR1 WSHSY, CDR2 SAAADI. J lost 4 bases, V lost 2 bases, and 6 bases had no gene match. This CDR3 has 16 amino acids. The CDR3 protein is CASSEAGTGGDYEQYF. Here the CDR3 DNA reads TGCGCCAGCAGTGAGGCCGGGACAGGGGGCGATTACGAGCAGTACTTC.

This clone has just one count. The J gene is TRBJ1-5, the V gene TRBV7-2; 8 bases fit TRBD1. The germline V gene encodes CDR1 SGHTA and CDR2 FQGNSA. CDR3 size: 15 residues. V gave up 3 bases and J gave up 7 bases; unmatched junction bases: 8. CDR3 sequence: CASSFIGQGNQPQHF. The CDR3 DNA is TGTGCCAGCAGCTTTATCGGACAGGGTAACCAGCCCCAGCATTTT.

J is TRBJ1-4 and V is TRBV18; 7 nucleotides agree with TRBD1. The CDR3 covers 15 residues. V lost 4 bases, J lost 5 bases, and 7 bases stayed unmatched. Germline loops: CDR1 KGHSH, CDR2 LQKENI. CDR3 nucleotide sequence: TGTGCCAGCTCACGAGACAGGGCCCGCAATGAAAAACTGTTTTTT. It translates to CASSRDRARNEKLFF.

The chain carries TRBV7-9 and TRBJ2-6, with a tentative D call TRBD1 (5 bases). CDR3 length equals 15 residues. CDR1 is SEHNR, CDR2 FQNEAQ, per germline (reference sequence). The V end lost 4 bases, the J end lost 1 base, and 8 bases lay between the germline ends. The CDR3 loop reads CASSSQESGANVLTF. In DNA form, the CDR3 reads TGTGCCAGCAGCTCACAGGAATCTGGGGCCAACGTCCTGACTTTC.

This clone was detected a few times. The chain links TRBV7-2 to TRBJ1-5; a weak D match, TRBD1 (5 bases). Looked up from germline, CDR1 is SGHTA and CDR2 is FQGNSA. The CDR3 spans 14 residues. The ends were cut back, 5 bases at V and 3 bases at J, with 11 bases in the middle. The CDR3 DNA reads as TGTGCCAGCAGCCGCGACAGTACCAATCAGCCCCAGCATTTT. Amino acids: CASSRDSTNQPQHF.

The chain employs TRBV7-2 and TRBJ2-4; D remains ambiguous. Germline values: CDR1 SGHTA, CDR2 FQGNSA. The germline V and J ends were trimmed by 1 base and 5 bases, with 6 bases remaining between them. The CDR3 totals 13 residues. The CDR3 reads CASSLDFQNIQYF. The CDR3 region has the DNA TGTGCCAGCAGCTTAGACTTCCAAAACATTCAGTACTTC.